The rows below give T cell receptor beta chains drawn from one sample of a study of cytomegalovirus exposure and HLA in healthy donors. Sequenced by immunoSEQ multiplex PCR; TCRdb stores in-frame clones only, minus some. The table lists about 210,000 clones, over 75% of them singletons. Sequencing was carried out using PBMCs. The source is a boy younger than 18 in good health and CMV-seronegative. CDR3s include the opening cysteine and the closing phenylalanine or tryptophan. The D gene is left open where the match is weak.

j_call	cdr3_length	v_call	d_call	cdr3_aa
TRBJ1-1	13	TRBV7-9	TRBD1	CASSTDRGPWAFF
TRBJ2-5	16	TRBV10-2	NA	CATRGGRLAGQETQYF
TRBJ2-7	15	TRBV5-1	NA	CASSFLRDISYEQYF
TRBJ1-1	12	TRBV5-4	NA	CASSFGGAEAFF
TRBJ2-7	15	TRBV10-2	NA	CASSERGGYSYEQYF
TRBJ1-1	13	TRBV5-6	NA	CASSLGGNTEAFF
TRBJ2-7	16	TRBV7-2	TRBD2	CASSTTRTSASYEQYF
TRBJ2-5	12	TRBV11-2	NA	CASTIGRETQYF
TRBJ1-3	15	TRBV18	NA	CASSVDSLMRNTIYF
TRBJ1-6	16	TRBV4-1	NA	CASSQVTGEGGSPLHF
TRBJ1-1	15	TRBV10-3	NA	CAISESEGRDTEAFF
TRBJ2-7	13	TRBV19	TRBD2	CASSPYSGHEQYF
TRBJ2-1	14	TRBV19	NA	CASSKRGGVDEQFF
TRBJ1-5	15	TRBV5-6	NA	CASSAGVPSNQPQHF
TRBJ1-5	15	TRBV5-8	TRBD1	CASSSGGYSNQPQHF
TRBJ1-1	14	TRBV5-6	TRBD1	CASSLIQGGNEAFF
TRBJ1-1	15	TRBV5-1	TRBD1	CASSLGQGSNTEAFF